Each of the 11 T cell receptor beta chains below was sequenced from the same sample in a study. Adaptor-ligated barcode primers were used to amplify TRBV12-4/TRBJ1-2 clonotypes. Each CDR3 protein gets one entry after TCRdb re-called the multiplex PCR reads with MiXCR. This repertoire shows approximately 810 distinct CDR3 sequences, approximately 29% found once; its top ten account for about 18%. Sequencing used memory CD4+ T cells sorted from blood. Subset specified: memory CD4+ T cells, CD4+CD45RO+CD25-. These receptors were collected from a female donor with breast cancer.

This clonotype is large within its sample. V usage is TRBV12-3 or TRBV12-4 and J usage is TRBJ1-2; D is possibly TRBD1 (6 bases). V was trimmed by 6 bases and J by 8 bases, leaving 19 bases between them. There are 14 residues in the CDR3. CDR3 region: CASRTQQGPVGYTF. In nucleotides, the CDR3 is TGTGCCAGCAGGACCCAACAGGGACCGGTCGGCTACACCTTC.

This clonotype is large within its sample. This chain's CDR3 is CASSPSGRNYGYTF. In DNA, the CDR3 is TGTGCCAGCAGTCCGAGTGGGAGAAACTATGGCTACACCTTC. This chain links TRBV12-3 or TRBV12-4 with TRBJ1-2, with unresolved D. The CDR3 length is 14 residues. Trimming pared 5 bases from V and 2 bases from J, leaving 12 bases between.

This clonotype is classed as large. The chain joins TRBV12-3 or TRBV12-4 to TRBJ1-2; weak D call: TRBD1 (5 bases). Between the trimmed V and J ends, which lost 7 bases and 4 bases, there was a span of 13 bases. This CDR3 is 13 amino acids long. DNA for the CDR3: TGTGCCAGCAACCGAGGGGTGGGCTATGGCTACACCTTC. Protein: CASNRGVGYGYTF.

The chain has TRBV12-3 or TRBV12-4 and TRBJ1-2; no firm D call. The V and J ends lost 8 bases and 0 bases respectively, with 13 bases between them. The CDR3 extends over 14 amino acids. The CDR3 nucleotides read TGTGCCAGCCGTCAATTCGAGACTAACTATGGCTACACCTTC. Translating it yields CASRQFETNYGYTF.

This clonotype is judged hyperexpanded. The V and J genes are TRBV12-3 or TRBV12-4 and TRBJ1-2; D is uncertain. V was cut by 5 bases and J by 7 bases, with 17 bases left in between. The CDR3 consists of 14 residues. CDR3 coding DNA: TGTGCCAGCAGTATTACCGGGCCACCATCTGGCTACACCTTC. The encoded protein is CASSITGPPSGYTF.

The CDR3 loop reads CASSSTGTHYGYTF. CDR3 nucleotides: TGTGCCAGCAGTTCCACAGGGACGCACTATGGCTACACCTTC. J is TRBJ1-2 and V is TRBV12-3 or TRBV12-4; tentative D call: TRBD1 (6 bases). This CDR3 comprises 14 residues. V lost 4 bases, J lost 3 bases, and 12 bases lay in between.

This rearrangement joins TRBV12-3 or TRBV12-4 to TRBJ1-2; D remains ambiguous. Trimming cost V 3 bases and J 6 bases, with 8 bases left between them. The CDR3 totals 12 residues. In DNA, the CDR3 is TGTGCCAGCAGTTTGTGGGTACATGGCTACACCTTC. This translates into CASSLWVHGYTF.

The chain carries TRBV12-3 or TRBV12-4 and TRBJ1-2; 9 bases line up with TRBD1. V gave up 11 bases and J gave up 3 bases; unmatched junction bases: 13. The CDR3 loop spans 15 amino acids. The CDR3 protein is CAVSGAGQGHYGYTF. As DNA, the CDR3 is TGTGCCGTGTCAGGGGCGGGACAGGGTCACTATGGCTACACCTTC.

This clonotype is large in the sample. This chain joins TRBV12-3 or TRBV12-4 and TRBJ1-2, with a possible D match to TRBD1 (6 bases). The CDR3 extends over 13 amino acids. Trimming shortened V by 7 bases and J by 7 bases, and 16 bases separated the two germline ends. CDR3: CASTIQQGSGYTF. The CDR3 nucleotides are TGTGCCAGCACTATTCAACAGGGAAGTGGCTACACCTTC.

J is TRBJ1-2 and V is TRBV12-3 or TRBV12-4; 7 bases align to TRBD1. V shed 6 bases and J 5 bases; nucleotides not matched to a gene: 9. CDR3 length: 14 amino acids. CDR3 DNA: TGTGCCAGCAGCTATACGGGACAGAATTATGGCTACACCTTC. Its protein product is CASSYTGQNYGYTF.

The rearrangement links TRBV12-3 or TRBV12-4 to TRBJ1-2, with D possibly being TRBD1 (5 bases). The CDR3 has 14 amino acids. V dropped 5 bases and J dropped 4 bases, with 14 bases sitting between them. CDR3 in amino acids: CASSASQGSYGYTF. In DNA form, the CDR3 reads TGTGCCAGCAGTGCCAGCCAGGGTTCCTATGGCTACACCTTC.